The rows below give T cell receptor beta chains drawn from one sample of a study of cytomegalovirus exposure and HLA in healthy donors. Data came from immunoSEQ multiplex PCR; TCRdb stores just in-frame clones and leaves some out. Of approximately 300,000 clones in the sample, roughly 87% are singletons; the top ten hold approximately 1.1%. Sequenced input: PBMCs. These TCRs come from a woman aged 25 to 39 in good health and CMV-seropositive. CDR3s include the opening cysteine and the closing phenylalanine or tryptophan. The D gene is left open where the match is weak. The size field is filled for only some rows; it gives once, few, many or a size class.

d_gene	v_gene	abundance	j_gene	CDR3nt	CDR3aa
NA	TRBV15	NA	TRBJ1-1	TGTGCCACCAGCAGAGATCGGGGAGGAAACACTGAAGCTTTCTTT	CATSRDRGGNTEAFF
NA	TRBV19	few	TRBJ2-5	TGTGCCAGTACCCACATAGGCGGAGAGACCCAGTACTTC	CASTHIGGETQYF
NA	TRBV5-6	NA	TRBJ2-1	TGTGCCAGCAGCTTGGCCGGGGTATTCGGTGAGCAGTTCTTC	CASSLAGVFGEQFF
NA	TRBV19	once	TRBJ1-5	TGTGCCAGTAGTATAGCAGCCAAGCCCCAGCATTTT	CASSIAAKPQHF
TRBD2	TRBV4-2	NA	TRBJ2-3	TGTGCCAGCAGCCAAGACATTAGCGGGAGCACAGATACGCAGTATTTT	CASSQDISGSTDTQYF
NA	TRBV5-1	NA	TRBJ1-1	TGCGCCAGCAGCCGGGGAACACAGGGTTATTACACTGAAGCTTTCTTT	CASSRGTQGYYTEAFF
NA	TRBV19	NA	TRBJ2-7	TGTGCCAGTAATCCGGGCATAACCTACGAGCAGTACTTC	CASNPGITYEQYF
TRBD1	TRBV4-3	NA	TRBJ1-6	TGCGCCAGCAGCCAAGACGGACAGGGTAATTCACCCCTCCACTTT	CASSQDGQGNSPLHF
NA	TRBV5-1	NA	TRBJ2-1	TGCGCCAGCAGCTTGGTCTACCGGGGAGGTGGCTCCTACAATGAGCAGTTCTTC	CASSLVYRGGGSYNEQFF
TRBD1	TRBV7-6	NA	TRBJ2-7	TGTGCCAGCAGCTCCGGGACAGGCGGCTACGTTTACGAGCAGTACTTC	CASSSGTGGYVYEQYF
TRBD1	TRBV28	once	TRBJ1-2	TGTGCCAGCAGTGCTACAGGGGGCGCGAGGGGCTACACCTTC	CASSATGGARGYTF
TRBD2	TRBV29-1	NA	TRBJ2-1	TGCAGCGCCGACGGACGGGGGGGCGGCGATGAGCAGTTCTTC	CSADGRGGGDEQFF
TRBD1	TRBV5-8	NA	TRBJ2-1	TGTGCCAGCAGCCAAGGACAGGGGGCCTACAATGAGCAGTTCTTC	CASSQGQGAYNEQFF
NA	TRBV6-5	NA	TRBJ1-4	TGTGCCAGCAGTTACTCAGGGAAGAAGGGTGAAAAACTGTTTTTT	CASSYSGKKGEKLFF
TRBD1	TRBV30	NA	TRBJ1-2	TGTGCCTGGAGGGGACAGGGGCCCTATGGCTACACCTTC	CAWRGQGPYGYTF
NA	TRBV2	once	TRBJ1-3	TGTGCCAGCAGTGAAGGCGGTGGAAACACCATATATTTT	CASSEGGGNTIYF
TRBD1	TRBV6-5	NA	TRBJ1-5	TGTGCCAGCTGGGGACAGGGCAATCAGCCCCAGCATTTT	CASWGQGNQPQHF